This T cell receptor (beta chain) originates from a study of read filtering for tumor transcriptome and immune sequencing. Turning to the study itself: Mean patient age was approximately 66 years, range about 45 to 85; around 16 male, around 15 female. Per sample, TCR-region reads ranged about 3.5 to 11 million by IR-seq, roughly 80 to 1273 by RNA-seq.

Many counts were recorded for this clonotype. Molecular barcoded adaptors covering alpha/delta and beta/gamma chains were used on about 390 ng RNA. TCRdb re-called the reads with MiXCR, one entry per CDR3 protein. The repertoire holds 100,000 to 150,000 distinct CDR3 sequences, with around 13% as singletons. J was trimmed by 0 bases and V by 5 bases; bases with no gene match: 5. The CDR3 has 16 amino acids. Per the germline V gene, CDR1 is SGHNT and CDR2 is YYREEE (reference sequence). Sequencing was performed on a population of CD138-negative cells sorted from bone marrow. V usage is TRBV5-4 and J usage is TRBJ2-6, with TRBD2 identical over 7 bases. This TCR was sampled from a donor aged 40 or older with multiple myeloma. The CDR3 reads CASRPSGVSGANVLTF. In DNA form, the CDR3 reads TGTGCCAGCAGACCGAGCGGGGTCTCTGGGGCCAACGTCCTGACTTTC.